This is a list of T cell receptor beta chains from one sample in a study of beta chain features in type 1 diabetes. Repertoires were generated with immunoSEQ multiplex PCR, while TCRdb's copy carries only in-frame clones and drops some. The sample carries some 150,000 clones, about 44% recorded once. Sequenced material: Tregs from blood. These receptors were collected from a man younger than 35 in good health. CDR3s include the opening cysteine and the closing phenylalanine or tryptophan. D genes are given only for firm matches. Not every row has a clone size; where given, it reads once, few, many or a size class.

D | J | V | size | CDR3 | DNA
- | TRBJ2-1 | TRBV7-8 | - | CASSSLAPTGNEQFF | TGTGCCAGCAGCTCCCTAGCCCCCACGGGGAATGAGCAGTTCTTC
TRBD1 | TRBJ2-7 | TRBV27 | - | CASSVLRQGVPSEQYF | TGTGCCAGCAGTGTCCTTCGACAGGGAGTCCCGAGCGAGCAGTACTTC
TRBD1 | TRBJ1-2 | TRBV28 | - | CASSVTGVYGYTF | TGTGCCAGCAGTGTTACAGGGGTCTATGGCTACACCTTC
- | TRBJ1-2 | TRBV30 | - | CAWSPGNYGGGYTF | TGTGCCTGGAGTCCCGGTAATTACGGGGGTGGCTACACCTTC
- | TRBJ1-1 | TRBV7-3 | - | CASSLSGGGEAFF | TGTGCCAGCAGCTTATCCGGGGGTGGTGAAGCTTTCTTT
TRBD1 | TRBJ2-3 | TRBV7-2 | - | CASSLGQSADTQYF | TGTGCCAGCAGCTTGGGACAGTCGGCGGATACGCAGTATTTT
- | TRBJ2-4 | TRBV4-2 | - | CASSQERGTNIQYF | TGTGCCAGCAGCCAAGAGCGGGGTACGAACATTCAGTACTTC
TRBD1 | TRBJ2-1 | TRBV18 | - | CASSPLGTGGHEQFF | TGTGCCAGCTCACCACTAGGGACAGGGGGGCATGAGCAGTTCTTC
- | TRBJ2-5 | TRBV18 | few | CASSPLSGAETQYF | TGTGCCAGCTCACCACTCTCAGGGGCAGAGACCCAGTACTTC
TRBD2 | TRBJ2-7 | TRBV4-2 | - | CASSLGTTYEQYF | TGTGCCAGCAGCCTCGGGACTACCTACGAGCAGTACTTC
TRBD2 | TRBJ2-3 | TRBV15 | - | CATSRDGLASTDTQYF | TGTGCCACCAGCAGAGATGGACTAGCCAGCACAGATACGCAGTATTTT
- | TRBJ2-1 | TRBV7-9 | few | CASSLIIGVNEQFF | TGTGCCAGCAGCTTAATCATAGGGGTCAATGAGCAGTTCTTC
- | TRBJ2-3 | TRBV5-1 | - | CASRMRFDTQYF | TGCGCCAGCAGGATGAGGTTCGATACGCAGTATTTT
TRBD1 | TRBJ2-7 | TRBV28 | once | CASSLDRLTYSYEQYF | TGTGCCAGCAGTCTGGACAGGCTAACGTACTCCTACGAGCAGTACTTC
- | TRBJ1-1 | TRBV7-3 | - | CASSLKLRGGGTEAFF | TGTGCCAGCAGCTTAAAGTTACGGGGTGGAGGCACTGAAGCTTTCTTT
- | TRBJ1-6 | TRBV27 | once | CASRKQNSPLHF | TGTGCCAGCAGGAAACAGAATTCACCCCTCCACTTT
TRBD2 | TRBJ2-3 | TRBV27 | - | CASSRTSGPLNTQYF | TGTGCCAGCAGCAGGACTAGCGGCCCGTTAAATACGCAGTATTTT
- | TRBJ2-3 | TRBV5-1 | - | CASSFGGAKDTQYF | TGCGCCAGCAGCTTTGGGGGGGCCAAAGATACGCAGTATTTT
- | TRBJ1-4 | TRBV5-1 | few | CASSLYSGTTNEKLFF | TGCGCCAGCAGCTTGTATTCAGGGACAACTAATGAAAAACTGTTTTTT
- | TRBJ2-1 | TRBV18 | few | CASSPRLPSGSYNEQFF | TGTGCCAGCTCACCTCGCCTCCCTTCAGGCTCCTACAATGAGCAGTTCTTC
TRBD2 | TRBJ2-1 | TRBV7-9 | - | CASSNTLAGGSEQFF | TGTGCCAGCAGTAATACGCTAGCGGGAGGGTCTGAGCAGTTCTTC
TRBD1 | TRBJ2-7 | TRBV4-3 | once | CASSQVSRTGTYEQYF | TGCGCCAGCAGCCAAGTATCCAGGACAGGAACCTACGAGCAGTACTTC
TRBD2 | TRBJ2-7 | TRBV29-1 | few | CSVTGTNGRFLYEQYF | TGCAGCGTTACCGGGACTAACGGGAGATTTCTGTACGAGCAGTACTTC
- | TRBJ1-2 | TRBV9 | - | CASSVDRFDGYTF | TGTGCCAGCAGCGTTGACAGGTTCGATGGCTACACCTTC
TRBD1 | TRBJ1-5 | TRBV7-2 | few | CASSPGQGVSQPQHF | TGTGCCAGCAGCCCCGGACAGGGAGTTTCTCAGCCCCAGCATTTT
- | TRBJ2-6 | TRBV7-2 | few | CASSPRPGPSSGANVLTF | TGTGCCAGCAGCCCCCGGCCAGGCCCCTCCTCTGGGGCCAACGTCCTGACTTTC
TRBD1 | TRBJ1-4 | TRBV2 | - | CASSVDRGWGEKLFF | TGTGCCAGCAGTGTGGACAGGGGTTGGGGTGAAAAACTGTTTTTT
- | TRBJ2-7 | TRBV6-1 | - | CASTLGHSFTYEQYF | TGTGCCAGCACTCTGGGACACAGCTTTACCTACGAGCAGTACTTC
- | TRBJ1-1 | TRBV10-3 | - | CAISVEGNTEAFF | TGTGCCATCAGTGTTGAGGGGAACACTGAAGCTTTCTTT
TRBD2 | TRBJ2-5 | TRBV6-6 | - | CASSPTLAGLQETQYF | TGTGCCAGCAGTCCAACGCTAGCGGGGTTACAAGAGACCCAGTACTTC
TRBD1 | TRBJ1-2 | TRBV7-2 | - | CASSLSIGGQENGYTF | TGTGCCAGCAGCTTATCAATTGGAGGACAGGAGAATGGCTACACCTTC
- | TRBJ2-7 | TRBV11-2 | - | CASSLRYHQQYF | TGTGCCAGCAGCTTACGGTACCATCAGCAGTACTTC